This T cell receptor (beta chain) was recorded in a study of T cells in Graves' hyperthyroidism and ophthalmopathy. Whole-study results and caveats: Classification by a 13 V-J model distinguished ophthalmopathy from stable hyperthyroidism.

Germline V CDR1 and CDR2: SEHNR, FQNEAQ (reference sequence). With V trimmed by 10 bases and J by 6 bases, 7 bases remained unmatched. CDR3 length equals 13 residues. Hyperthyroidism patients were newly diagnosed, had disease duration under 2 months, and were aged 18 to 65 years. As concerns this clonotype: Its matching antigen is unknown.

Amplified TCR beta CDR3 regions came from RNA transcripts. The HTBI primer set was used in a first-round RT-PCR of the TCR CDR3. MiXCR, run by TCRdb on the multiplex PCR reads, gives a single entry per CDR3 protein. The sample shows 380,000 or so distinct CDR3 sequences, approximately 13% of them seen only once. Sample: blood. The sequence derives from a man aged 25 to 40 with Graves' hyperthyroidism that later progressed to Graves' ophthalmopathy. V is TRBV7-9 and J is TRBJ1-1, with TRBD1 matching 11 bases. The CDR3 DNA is TGTGCCATTACGGACAGGGGGCATTCTGAAGCTTTCTTT. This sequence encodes CAITDRGHSEAFF.